A selection of T cell receptor beta chains follows, all from one sample in a study of vaccination and CD4 T cells after COVID-19. TCRdb re-derived calls from the PCR reads in MiXCR, one entry per CDR3 protein. This table has fewer than 25,000 distinct CDR3 sequences, around 50% appearing once. Antigen specificity for these receptors is unknown. Material for sequencing was CD4+ T cells from blood, cultured in vitro. The origin of the receptors is a human donor who had recovered from COVID-19. Both conserved end residues are part of each CDR3. Each record gives: J gene, V gene, clone size, CDR3 protein. Size tells how often a clone was seen (once, few, many) or the class of an expanded clone, and some rows leave it out.

TRBJ1-6 TRBV24-1 - CATSSTDPGSPLHF
TRBJ2-5 TRBV19 - CASSMGLADLQETQYF
TRBJ1-1 TRBV28 - CASRTTGGRVSTEAFF
TRBJ1-5 TRBV2 - CASTPTSLLNQPQHF
TRBJ2-3 TRBV7-9 - CASSLETSGTDTQYF
TRBJ1-1 TRBV18 - CASSGQGNTEAFF
TRBJ2-1 TRBV20-1 few CSAPGLAGQNEQFF
TRBJ1-5 TRBV4-2 - CASSQDIRQPQHF
TRBJ1-6 TRBV5-1 once CASSLQGPRSGDSPLHF
TRBJ2-4 TRBV7-2 few CASSFRGSIQYF
TRBJ1-2 TRBV19 few CASSPDRGRGYTF
TRBJ2-1 TRBV19 - CASSNAHRGGEQFF
TRBJ2-5 TRBV20-1 few CSARDWATAQETQYF
TRBJ1-1 TRBV11-2 once CASSLEGGWFGYTEAFF
TRBJ1-2 TRBV6-5 - CASSYAGTVVNYGYTF
TRBJ2-7 TRBV7-2 - CASSPDRVSYEQYF
TRBJ2-5 TRBV10-3 - CAISAWTRGGQETQYF
TRBJ1-1 TRBV6-1 - CASVGGIEAFF
TRBJ2-5 TRBV19 few CASSISVLKETQYF
TRBJ1-5 TRBV19 - CASSISNRGRSNQPQHF
TRBJ1-5 TRBV12-3/TRBV12-4 few CASRSTGGQPQHF
TRBJ1-1 TRBV10-3 few CAISESGGAFF
TRBJ2-7 TRBV7-8 - CASSLEQGYEQYF
TRBJ1-1 TRBV7-2 - CASSLTGAYTEAFF
TRBJ2-2 TRBV11-2 - CASSLDLPTGELFF
TRBJ2-3 TRBV29-1 - CSVEQGGTDTQYF
TRBJ2-7 TRBV19 - CASSIVSTGVYEQYF
TRBJ1-6 TRBV11-2 - CASSLAGTDNSPLHF
TRBJ1-1 TRBV29-1 few CSGLDRGNTEAFF
TRBJ2-5 TRBV27 - CASSLSMYPETQYF
TRBJ2-7 TRBV11-3 - CASSAPGQAYEQYF
TRBJ1-2 TRBV6-1 - CASSSGNYGYTF
TRBJ1-5 TRBV28 - CASKGTGLPFSNQPQHF
TRBJ1-5 TRBV30 - CAWSHDLGNQPQHF
TRBJ1-2 TRBV19 few CASSIGDSGDYGYTF
TRBJ1-2 TRBV11-2 few CASSLGVRPPTNYGYTF
TRBJ1-2 TRBV4-1 - CASSQDARNYGYTF
TRBJ2-2 TRBV5-4 - CASSPGTGGTGELFF
TRBJ2-5 TRBV28 - CASSSTRAGETQYF
TRBJ2-1 TRBV7-2 - CASSFGGYNEQFF
TRBJ2-5 TRBV18 few CASSPEGTGGNLFETQYF
TRBJ2-1 TRBV10-3 - CAISATQGEGEQFF
TRBJ2-3 TRBV2 few CASASGRAIDTQYF
TRBJ2-3 TRBV6-2/TRBV6-3 - CASSPTGDSTDTQYF